In this sample, the clone carrying this TCR beta chain turned up once. This sample was taken from a study of blood T cell repertoires in COVID-19. Study background: Two negative PCRs, clearance, or symptom resolution characterized the recovered Cohort 3 donors.

As handled by the study authors: Cell counts per sample came from amplifying reference gene primers. Sequencing was performed with immunoSEQ multiplex PCR; in TCRdb, only in-frame clones are kept and a portion is missing. D and trimming were read from the DNA, whereas the V and J calls and clone size are those reported in that table. Seen here are 200,000 to 250,000 clones, 87% observed once, and the top ten hold 7% to 7.5%. V shed 3 bases and J shed 8 bases, with 7 bases lying between them. This CDR3 comprises 11 residues. Germline loops: CDR1 SEHNR, CDR2 FQNEAQ (reference sequence). This clonotype was sampled from a man between 25 and 39 years old in a cohort exposed to, infected with or recovered from COVID-19 (not recorded which). The sample was PBMCs or T cells enriched from blood (not recorded which). The chain combines TRBV7-9 with TRBJ1-1, with D hard to call. For the CDR3, the DNA is TGTGCCAGCAGCTTTAATCCGGAAGCTTTCTTT. Translating gives CASSFNPEAFF.